These T cell receptor beta chains were read from a single sample in a study of blood T cell repertoires in COVID-19. Repertoires were generated with immunoSEQ multiplex PCR, while TCRdb's copy carries only in-frame clones and drops some. The sample records approximately 73,000 clones, approximately 89% being singletons. Sample: peripheral blood. The source is a woman aged 55-70 years with acute or convalescent COVID-19. CDR3s include the opening cysteine and the closing phenylalanine or tryptophan. Fields, in order: J gene, clone size, D gene, V gene, CDR3 DNA, CDR3 protein. A D gene is named only where the DNA matches it firmly. Rows give clone size only sometimes, using once, few, many, or a class for an expanded clone.

j_gene: TRBJ2-3; abundance: -; d_gene: -; v_gene: TRBV2; CDR3nt: TGTGCCAGCAGTGAGGAACGGGGGGCGTCAGATACGCAGTATTTT; CDR3aa: CASSEERGASDTQYF
j_gene: TRBJ2-7; abundance: -; d_gene: -; v_gene: TRBV6-5; CDR3nt: TGTGCCAGCAGTTACGCCAGGGCTTCCGAGCAGTACTTC; CDR3aa: CASSYARASEQYF
j_gene: TRBJ2-2; abundance: -; d_gene: TRBD2; v_gene: TRBV7-6; CDR3nt: TGTGCCAGCAGCAGAGCGGGAGCTTACACCGGGGAGCTGTTTTTT; CDR3aa: CASSRAGAYTGELFF
j_gene: TRBJ1-6; abundance: -; d_gene: -; v_gene: TRBV6-2/TRBV6-3; CDR3nt: TGTGCCAGCAGTAAGGACACGAGCTCCTATAATTCACCCCTCCACTTT; CDR3aa: CASSKDTSSYNSPLHF
j_gene: TRBJ2-7; abundance: -; d_gene: TRBD2; v_gene: TRBV7-9; CDR3nt: TGTGCCAGCAGCCGCGGGACTAGCGGAACCTACGAGCAGTACTTC; CDR3aa: CASSRGTSGTYEQYF
j_gene: TRBJ1-2; abundance: -; d_gene: TRBD1; v_gene: TRBV5-1; CDR3nt: TGCGCCAGCAGCTGGGCAGGGGGCTTGGAAGATGGCTACACCTTC; CDR3aa: CASSWAGGLEDGYTF
j_gene: TRBJ2-3; abundance: once; d_gene: -; v_gene: TRBV28; CDR3nt: TGTGCCAGCAGTCTTCCCACCGGGGAGGATACGCAGTATTTT; CDR3aa: CASSLPTGEDTQYF
j_gene: TRBJ2-1; abundance: -; d_gene: -; v_gene: TRBV5-1; CDR3nt: TGCGCCAGCAGCTTGCTCGGGTTAGCCGAATACAATGAGCAGTTCTTC; CDR3aa: CASSLLGLAEYNEQFF
j_gene: TRBJ2-2; abundance: -; d_gene: -; v_gene: TRBV9; CDR3nt: TGTGCCACCCAAGCGTCCCCACTTTGGACCGGGGAGCTGTTTTTT; CDR3aa: CATQASPLWTGELFF
j_gene: TRBJ2-1; abundance: -; d_gene: -; v_gene: TRBV6-2/TRBV6-3; CDR3nt: TGTGCCAGCAGTTCCCTTGAGGGAGACACCTACAATGAGCAGTTCTTC; CDR3aa: CASSSLEGDTYNEQFF
j_gene: TRBJ1-5; abundance: -; d_gene: -; v_gene: TRBV30; CDR3nt: TGTGCCTGGAGCAAACCCATCCAGGGAAGCAATCAGCCCCAGCATTTT; CDR3aa: CAWSKPIQGSNQPQHF
j_gene: TRBJ2-3; abundance: -; d_gene: TRBD2; v_gene: TRBV29-1; CDR3nt: TGCAGCGTTGACCTAGGGACTAGCGGGATTCATGGGACAGATACGCAGTATTTT; CDR3aa: CSVDLGTSGIHGTDTQYF
j_gene: TRBJ2-7; abundance: -; d_gene: -; v_gene: TRBV10-3; CDR3nt: TGTGCCATCAGTGTCTCAGGGTACGAGCAGTACTTC; CDR3aa: CAISVSGYEQYF
j_gene: TRBJ1-1; abundance: once; d_gene: -; v_gene: TRBV28; CDR3nt: TGTGCCAGCAGCTCCGCCGGGGTCACTGAAGCTTTCTTT; CDR3aa: CASSSAGVTEAFF
j_gene: TRBJ2-7; abundance: -; d_gene: TRBD1; v_gene: TRBV5-1; CDR3nt: TGCGCCAGCAGCTTGGCCGGTCGGTCCCGGGACAGGGCCTACGAGCAGTACTTC; CDR3aa: CASSLAGRSRDRAYEQYF
j_gene: TRBJ2-1; abundance: -; d_gene: -; v_gene: TRBV2; CDR3nt: TGTGCCAGCACCGAAGGAGGCAGGGGCCTCAACAATGAGCAGTTCTTC; CDR3aa: CASTEGGRGLNNEQFF
j_gene: TRBJ1-1; abundance: -; d_gene: TRBD1; v_gene: TRBV5-1; CDR3nt: TGCGCCAGCAGCTTACAGGGGGGAGGCACTGAAGCTTTCTTT; CDR3aa: CASSLQGGGTEAFF
j_gene: TRBJ2-3; abundance: -; d_gene: -; v_gene: TRBV20-1; CDR3nt: TGCAGTGCCCTTATGGATACGCAGTATTTT; CDR3aa: CSALMDTQYF
j_gene: TRBJ1-2; abundance: -; d_gene: -; v_gene: TRBV5-4; CDR3nt: TGTGCCAGCAGCCCAGCGGGATCCTTAAGGGGTGGCTACACCTTC; CDR3aa: CASSPAGSLRGGYTF
j_gene: TRBJ1-1; abundance: -; d_gene: TRBD1; v_gene: TRBV7-9; CDR3nt: TGTGCCAGCAGCTATTCGGGACAGGGGTTCGCTGAAGCTTTCTTT; CDR3aa: CASSYSGQGFAEAFF
j_gene: TRBJ2-1; abundance: -; d_gene: -; v_gene: TRBV9; CDR3nt: TGTGCCAGCAGCGCGACAGGATCCTTTTACAATGAGCAGTTCTTC; CDR3aa: CASSATGSFYNEQFF
j_gene: TRBJ2-7; abundance: -; d_gene: TRBD1; v_gene: TRBV11-2; CDR3nt: TGTGCCAGCAGCCCCGACAGGGGTTGGTACGAGCAGTACTTC; CDR3aa: CASSPDRGWYEQYF
j_gene: TRBJ2-3; abundance: -; d_gene: -; v_gene: TRBV7-9; CDR3nt: TGTGCCAGCAGCTTAGTGGCAGGGGGCACAGATACGCAGTATTTT; CDR3aa: CASSLVAGGTDTQYF
j_gene: TRBJ2-7; abundance: -; d_gene: -; v_gene: TRBV11-3; CDR3nt: TGTGCCAGCAGCTTCCATCAGGGATACGAGCAGTACTTC; CDR3aa: CASSFHQGYEQYF
j_gene: TRBJ1-2; abundance: -; d_gene: -; v_gene: TRBV7-2; CDR3nt: TGTGCCAGCAGCTTAGGAACAGGGTACTATGGCTACACCTTC; CDR3aa: CASSLGTGYYGYTF
j_gene: TRBJ2-3; abundance: few; d_gene: -; v_gene: TRBV5-1; CDR3nt: TGCGCCAGCACCAACGGAGGCCTCACAGATACGCAGTATTTT; CDR3aa: CASTNGGLTDTQYF
j_gene: TRBJ2-1; abundance: -; d_gene: -; v_gene: TRBV4-3; CDR3nt: TGCGCCAGCAGCCAAGAGCAGGGGGGCAATGAGCAGTTCTTC; CDR3aa: CASSQEQGGNEQFF
j_gene: TRBJ1-5; abundance: -; d_gene: -; v_gene: TRBV5-5; CDR3nt: TGTGCCAGCAGCCTGAGACAGGCTGATCAGCCCCAGCATTTT; CDR3aa: CASSLRQADQPQHF
j_gene: TRBJ2-7; abundance: -; d_gene: -; v_gene: TRBV10-3; CDR3nt: TGTGCCATCAGTGAGTCAGGAGGGTTGGGGGAGCAGTACTTC; CDR3aa: CAISESGGLGEQYF
j_gene: TRBJ2-7; abundance: -; d_gene: -; v_gene: TRBV4-3; CDR3nt: TGCGCCAGCAGCCAAGAGACAGTATCCTACGAGCAGTACTTC; CDR3aa: CASSQETVSYEQYF
j_gene: TRBJ1-1; abundance: few; d_gene: -; v_gene: TRBV7-2; CDR3nt: TGTGCCAGCAGCTTAGCGGCGGGGGCCACTGAAGCTTTCTTT; CDR3aa: CASSLAAGATEAFF
j_gene: TRBJ2-4; abundance: -; d_gene: TRBD2; v_gene: TRBV6-2/TRBV6-3; CDR3nt: TGTGCCAGCAGCATCGGACTAGCGGGGGGGCTAGGCAAAAACATTCAGTACTTC; CDR3aa: CASSIGLAGGLGKNIQYF
j_gene: TRBJ2-7; abundance: -; d_gene: -; v_gene: TRBV5-6; CDR3nt: TGTGCCAGCAGCTCCACGCGGGCGGGACCGAAGTCGGAGCAGTACTTC; CDR3aa: CASSSTRAGPKSEQYF
j_gene: TRBJ2-7; abundance: -; d_gene: -; v_gene: TRBV11-2; CDR3nt: TGTGCCAGCAGCTTAAGTCGGAGTGGCGAGCAGTACTTC; CDR3aa: CASSLSRSGEQYF
j_gene: TRBJ1-1; abundance: few; d_gene: -; v_gene: TRBV28; CDR3nt: TGTGCCAGCAGTCCCCCGGAGGGTTTCGGAGCTTTCTTT; CDR3aa: CASSPPEGFGAFF
j_gene: TRBJ1-5; abundance: few; d_gene: -; v_gene: TRBV6-4; CDR3nt: TGTGCCAGCAGTGAACAGATTAATCAGCCCCAGCATTTT; CDR3aa: CASSEQINQPQHF
j_gene: TRBJ2-3; abundance: -; d_gene: -; v_gene: TRBV7-3; CDR3nt: TGTGCCAGCAGCCTAGATGAGCTCTCCGCCAATACGCAGTATTTT; CDR3aa: CASSLDELSANTQYF
j_gene: TRBJ1-1; abundance: -; d_gene: -; v_gene: TRBV10-3; CDR3nt: TGTGCCATCAGTCCCCCGGGGGGGGGACGTATCACTGAAGCTTTCTTT; CDR3aa: CAISPPGGGRITEAFF
j_gene: TRBJ2-7; abundance: -; d_gene: TRBD1; v_gene: TRBV25-1; CDR3nt: TGTGCCAGCAGTGACCGGGGACAGGTCTACGAGCAGTACTTC; CDR3aa: CASSDRGQVYEQYF
j_gene: TRBJ1-3; abundance: -; d_gene: TRBD1; v_gene: TRBV5-5; CDR3nt: TGTGCCAGCAGCTCGACAGGGTATAAGGACACCATATATTTT; CDR3aa: CASSSTGYKDTIYF
j_gene: TRBJ1-5; abundance: once; d_gene: TRBD1; v_gene: TRBV12-3/TRBV12-4; CDR3nt: TGTGCCAGTACAGGGGCGAATAATCAGCCCCAGCATTTT; CDR3aa: CASTGANNQPQHF